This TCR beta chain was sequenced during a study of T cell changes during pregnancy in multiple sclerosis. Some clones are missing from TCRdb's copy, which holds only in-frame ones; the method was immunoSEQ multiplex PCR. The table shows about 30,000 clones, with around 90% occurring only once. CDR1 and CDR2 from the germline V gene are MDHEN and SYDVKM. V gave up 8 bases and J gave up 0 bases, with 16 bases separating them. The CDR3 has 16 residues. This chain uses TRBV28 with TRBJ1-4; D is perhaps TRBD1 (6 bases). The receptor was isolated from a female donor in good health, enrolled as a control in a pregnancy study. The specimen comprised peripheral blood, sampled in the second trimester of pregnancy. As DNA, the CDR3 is TGTGCCAGCGATACAGGGAAGGGAGCAACTAATGAAAAACTGTTTTTT. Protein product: CASDTGKGATNEKLFF.